The 25 T cell receptor beta chains listed next were all sequenced from one sample in a study of cytomegalovirus exposure and HLA in healthy donors. The PCR had 60 Vbeta and 13 Jbeta primers. Sequencing was performed with immunoSEQ multiplex PCR; in TCRdb, only in-frame clones are kept and a portion is missing. The data contain around 150,000 clones, over 50% of them singletons. Sequenced sample: PBMCs. Receptors were obtained from a human donor in good health.

This clone has more than one count but fewer than ten. The V call is TRBV5-1, the J call TRBJ2-7, with TRBD2 matching 8 bases. Per germline, CDR1 SGHRS and CDR2 YFSETQ. The CDR3 has 16 amino acids. Trimming at V came to 4 bases and at J to 7 bases, leaving 16 bases not matched to a gene. CDR3 nucleotide sequence: TGCGCCAGCAGCATGGCCTTAGCGGGAAGTCCTCGGGAGCAGTACTTC. It yields the protein CASSMALAGSPREQYF.

The V gene is TRBV5-1, the J gene TRBJ2-2; 7 bases are shared with TRBD2. The germline V gene has CDR1 SGHRS and CDR2 YFSETQ. Unmatched junction bases numbered 13, after V lost 6 bases and J lost 5 bases. The CDR3 contains 16 residues. The CDR3 loop is CASNTFGGRDTGELFF. In nucleotides, the CDR3 is TGCGCCAGCAACACCTTCGGAGGGAGGGATACCGGGGAGCTGTTTTTT. The complete variable domain, with remaining parts taken from reference TRBV5-1 and TRBJ2-2, reads KAGVTQTPRYLIKTRGQQVTLSCSPISGHRSVSWYQQTPGQGLQFLFEYFSETQRNKGNFPGRFSGRQFSNSRSEMNVSTLELGDSALYLCASNTFGGRDTGELFFGEGSRLTVL.

The chain recombines TRBV5-1 with TRBJ2-2, with 8 nucleotides matching TRBD2. The V segment lost 4 bases and the J segment 7 bases; nucleotides outside the gene matches: 9. Germline CDR1 reads SGHRS; CDR2 reads YFSETQ. The CDR3 contains 15 residues. CDR3 bases: TGCGCCAGCAGCACCTCCGGGACTAGTATCGGGGAGCTGTTTTTT. Protein: CASSTSGTSIGELFF. Combining the CDR3 with reference TRBV5-1 and TRBJ2-2 gives the whole variable domain KAGVTQTPRYLIKTRGQQVTLSCSPISGHRSVSWYQQTPGQGLQFLFEYFSETQRNKGNFPGRFSGRQFSNSRSEMNVSTLELGDSALYLCASSTSGTSIGELFFGEGSRLTVL.

V gene TRBV7-2 combines with J gene TRBJ2-3; possibly TRBD2 for D (5 bases). The ends were cut back, 6 bases at V and 4 bases at J, with 14 bases in the middle. The CDR3 contains 14 residues. CDR1 and CDR2 from the germline V gene are SGHTA and FQGNSA. Here the CDR3 DNA reads TGTGCCAGCAGTCAATTCTCAGCGGCAGATACGCAGTATTTT. This gives the protein CASSQFSAADTQYF.

This rearrangement joins TRBV4-3 to TRBJ1-1; D call uncertain. The V gene's germline CDR1 is LGHNA and CDR2 YSLEER. V shed 0 bases and J shed 1 base, with 15 bases lying between them. The CDR3 loop spans 17 amino acids. The CDR3 sequence: CASSQDLPILRNTEAFF. CDR3 DNA sequence: TGCGCCAGCAGCCAAGATCTCCCAATCTTGAGGAACACTGAAGCTTTCTTT.

The V call is TRBV7-8, the J call TRBJ1-1, with 8 bases lining up with TRBD1. The junction had 7 bases not matched to a gene; V was cut back by 6 bases and J by 4 bases. Germline values: CDR1 SGHVS, CDR2 FQNEAQ. The CDR3 covers 14 residues. CDR3 DNA sequence: TGTGCCAGCAGGCATGGACAGGGCGCCACTGAAGCTTTCTTT. Protein sequence: CASRHGQGATEAFF.

The chain joins TRBV5-6 to TRBJ2-7; 9 bases agree with TRBD1. Germline V CDR1 and CDR2: SGHDT, YYEEEE. With 3 bases clipped from V and 3 bases from J, the junction kept 10 bases outside the gene matches. This CDR3 spans 16 amino acids. CDR3 coding DNA: TGTGCCAGCAGCTCGGGTATCTGGGACAGGGACTACGAGCAGTACTTC. Translation gives CASSSGIWDRDYEQYF.

V gene TRBV7-9 combines with J gene TRBJ2-1; 7 nucleotides agree with TRBD2. Germline CDR1 reads SEHNR; CDR2 reads FQNEAQ (reference sequence). Trimming removed 3 bases from V and 6 bases from J; junction bases left unmatched: 8. This CDR3 contains 15 residues. The CDR3 region is CASSFSRGWGNEQFF. The CDR3 coding sequence is TGTGCCAGCAGCTTTTCGCGGGGGTGGGGCAATGAGCAGTTCTTC.

The chain couples TRBV11-2 to TRBJ2-5; 7 nucleotides line up with TRBD1. V dropped 5 bases and J dropped 2; count of bases not matched to a gene: 8. The CDR3 sequence is 15 residues long. Germline V gene sequence: CDR1 SGHAT, CDR2 FQNNGV. The CDR3 spells CASSTPRDSQETQYF. For the CDR3, the DNA is TGTGCCAGCAGCACCCCACGGGACAGTCAAGAGACCCAGTACTTC.

This chain connects TRBV18 to TRBJ2-3; 7 positions agree with TRBD2. There are 15 residues in the CDR3. V gave up 3 bases and J gave up 0 bases; unmatched junction bases: 3. Germline loops: CDR1 KGHSH, CDR2 LQKENI. The CDR3 loop is CASSPLAASTDTQYF. DNA of the CDR3: TGTGCCAGCTCACCGCTAGCGGCCAGCACAGATACGCAGTATTTT. Full variable domain (rest looked up from reference TRBV18 and TRBJ2-3): NAGVMQNPRHLVRRRGQEARLRCSPMKGHSHVYWYRQLPEEGLKFMVYLQKENIIDESGMPKERFSAEFPKEGPSILRIQQVVRGDSAAYFCASSPLAASTDTQYFGPGTRLTVL.

A remark on this clone: Other DNA sequences within the sample encode an identical CDR3. The V gene is TRBV18, the J gene TRBJ1-2, with TRBD1 identical over 9 bases. Per the germline V gene, CDR1 is KGHSH and CDR2 is LQKENI. V dropped 3 bases and J dropped 2; count of bases not matched to a gene: 1. This CDR3 comprises 14 residues. The DNA of the CDR3 is TGTGCCAGCTCACCTGACAGGGGGAACTATGGCTACACCTTC. This encodes CASSPDRGNYGYTF.

The chain employs TRBV12-5 and TRBJ1-1, with TRBD1 matching 8 bases. The CDR3 runs to 18 residues. Germline trimming cut 5 bases from V and 3 bases from J; bases unmatched to any gene: 17. From germline, CDR1 is LGHNT and CDR2 FRNRAP. CDR3 in DNA: TGTGCTAGTGGTCAGCCTGCCCGGACAGGGAAGATTGACACTGAAGCTTTCTTT. Encoded protein: CASGQPARTGKIDTEAFF.

In this sample, this clone turned up a few times. The chain employs TRBV11-3 and TRBJ1-3; D not certain. V was cut by 2 bases and J by 3 bases, with 8 bases left in between. The CDR3 runs to 14 residues. The germline gives CDR1 SGHNT, CDR2 YENEEA. CDR3 nucleotides: TGTGCCAGCAGCTTATATTCCAGTGGAAACACCATATATTTT. Translating it yields CASSLYSSGNTIYF.

The chain links TRBV15 to TRBJ1-1; TRBD1 agrees at 7 bases. The CDR3 extends over 13 amino acids. Unmatched junction bases numbered 0, after V lost 1 base and J lost 4 bases. Per germline, CDR1 LNHNV and CDR2 YYDKDF (reference sequence). CDR3 sequence reads: CATSRGTGTEAFF. The CDR3 region has the DNA TGTGCCACCAGCAGAGGGACAGGCACTGAAGCTTTCTTT. The whole variable domain, remainder taken from reference TRBV15 and TRBJ1-1, is DAMVIQNPRYQVTQFGKPVTLSCSQTLNHNVMYWYQQKSSQAPKLLFHYYDKDFNNEADTPDNFQSRRPNTSFCFLDIRSPGLGDTAMYLCATSRGTGTEAFFGQGTRLTVV.

The rearrangement uses TRBV19 and TRBJ2-2; 7 bases map to TRBD1. This CDR3 contains 14 residues. CDR1 and CDR2 from the germline V gene are LNHDA and SQIVND (reference sequence). The V segment lost 4 bases and the J segment 1 base; nucleotides outside the gene matches: 0. CDR3 amino acids: CASSRTGNTGELFF. The CDR3 DNA reads TGTGCCAGTAGTAGGACAGGGAACACCGGGGAGCTGTTTTTT.

Here the CDR3 reads CASTKMLQSGYNEQFF. The CDR3 DNA is TGTGCCAGCACCAAAATGCTCCAAAGCGGGTACAATGAGCAGTTCTTC. The chain recombines TRBV13 with TRBJ2-1; perhaps TRBD2 as D (6 bases). Germline assignment: CDR1 PRHDT and CDR2 FYEKMQ (reference sequence). CDR3 length: 16 amino acids. With 7 bases removed from V and 4 bases from J, the gap between germline ends came to 20 bases.

This chain uses TRBV18 with TRBJ2-7, with 10 bases aligning to TRBD1. This CDR3 has 14 amino acids. Germline-derived CDR1 and CDR2 are KGHSH and LQKENI. V lost 4 bases and J lost 3; bases outside the gene matches: 3. CDR3 in amino acids: CASSHRDRGYEQYF. The CDR3 nucleotides read TGTGCCAGCTCACACCGGGACAGGGGCTACGAGCAGTACTTC.

The V call is TRBV15, the J call TRBJ1-2, with D maybe TRBD1 (6 bases). Per the germline V gene, CDR1 is LNHNV and CDR2 is YYDKDF (reference sequence). V gave up 5 bases and J gave up 4 bases, with 8 bases separating them. The CDR3 has 12 residues. The CDR3 DNA reads TGTGCCACCAGCCAGGACAGCTATGGCTACACCTTC. It yields the protein CATSQDSYGYTF.

The CDR3 DNA sequence: TGTGCCAGCAGCTTTCGGACAGCGGCGACTAATGAAAAACTGTTTTTT. This gives the protein CASSFRTAATNEKLFF. This chain connects TRBV7-2 to TRBJ1-4; D possibly corresponds to TRBD1 (6 bases). CDR3 length equals 16 residues. Germline V CDR1 and CDR2: SGHTA, FQGNSA. V shed 3 bases and J shed 2 bases, with 13 bases lying between them.

The chain couples TRBV19 to TRBJ1-4; no firm D call. Trimming removed 8 bases at V and 7 bases at J, with 17 bases between. Germline assignment: CDR1 LNHDA and CDR2 SQIVND (reference sequence). The CDR3 extends over 14 amino acids. The CDR3 coding sequence is TGTGCCAGTGGGCGCGGGGTCTACCGTGAAAAACTGTTTTTT. Protein product: CASGRGVYREKLFF.

This chain connects TRBV28 to TRBJ2-1; possible D gene TRBD2, 6 bases. The ends were cut back, 8 bases at V and 5 bases at J, with 16 bases in the middle. The CDR3 extends over 14 amino acids. Per germline, CDR1 MDHEN and CDR2 SYDVKM. The CDR3 bases are TGTGCCAGCGGGGGACTTTCACGCGACAATGAGCAGTTCTTC. This encodes CASGGLSRDNEQFF.

The rearrangement uses TRBV19 and TRBJ2-7; possibly TRBD1 for D (5 bases). V was clipped by 5 bases and J by 0 bases, with 11 bases between them. CDR3 length: 14 residues. CDR1 and CDR2 (germline): LNHDA, SQIVND (reference sequence). The DNA of the CDR3 is TGTGCCAGTAGTCACCAGGGCTTCTCCTACGAGCAGTACTTC. Translated: CASSHQGFSYEQYF.

CDR3 bases: TGTGCCAGCAGTTTGGTCGTGAGGCTTTCAAAGAGTGGCTACACCTTC. It is translated as CASSLVVRLSKSGYTF. The V gene is TRBV28, the J gene TRBJ1-2; D uncertain. V was trimmed by 3 bases and J by 7 bases, leaving 21 bases between them. This CDR3 spans 16 amino acids. Germline assignment: CDR1 MDHEN and CDR2 SYDVKM.

This clone was detected a few times. This sequence joins TRBV18 and TRBJ2-1, with D uncertain. Trimming took 6 bases from V and 5 from J, leaving 11 bases between them. The CDR3 contains 13 residues. The germline V gene encodes CDR1 KGHSH and CDR2 LQKENI. The CDR3 nucleotides read TGTGCCAGCTCCCCCACTCCCAACAATGAGCAGTTCTTC. Translating it yields CASSPTPNNEQFF.

The V call is TRBV5-4, the J call TRBJ1-1; TRBD1 might be the D (5 bases). The CDR3 is made up of 12 amino acids. The germline gives CDR1 SGHNT, CDR2 YYREEE (reference sequence). The V end lost 6 bases, the J end lost 4 bases, and 10 bases lay between the germline ends. The CDR3 DNA reads as TGTGCCAGCACGAGGCAGGGCACTGAAGCTTTCTTT. The encoded protein is CASTRQGTEAFF.